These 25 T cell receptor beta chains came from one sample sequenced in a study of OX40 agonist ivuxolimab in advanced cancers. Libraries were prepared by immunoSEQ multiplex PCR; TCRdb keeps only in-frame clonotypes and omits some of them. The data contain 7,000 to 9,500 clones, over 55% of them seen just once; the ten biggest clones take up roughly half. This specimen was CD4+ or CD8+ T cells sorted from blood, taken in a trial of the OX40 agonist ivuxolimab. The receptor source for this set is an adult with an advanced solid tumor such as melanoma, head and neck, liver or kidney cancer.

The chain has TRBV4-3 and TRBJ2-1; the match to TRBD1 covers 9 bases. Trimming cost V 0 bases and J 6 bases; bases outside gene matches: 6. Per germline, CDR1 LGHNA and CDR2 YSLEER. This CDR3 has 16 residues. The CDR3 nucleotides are TGCGCCAGCAGCCAAGATCCGGGACAGGGTTTCAATGAGCAGTTCTTC. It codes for CASSQDPGQGFNEQFF.

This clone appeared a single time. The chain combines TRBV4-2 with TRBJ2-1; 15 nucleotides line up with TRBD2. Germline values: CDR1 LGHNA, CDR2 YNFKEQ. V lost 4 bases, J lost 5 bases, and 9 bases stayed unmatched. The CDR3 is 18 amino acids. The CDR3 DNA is TGTGCCAGCAGCCCCGGCGGGACTAGCGGGGGGTCGGACAATGAGCAGTTCTTC. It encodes CASSPGGTSGGSDNEQFF.

CDR3 sequence: CSVPGALNEKLFF. Written as DNA, the CDR3 is TGCAGCGTCCCGGGGGCCCTTAATGAAAAACTGTTTTTT. This rearrangement joins TRBV29-1 to TRBJ1-4; a possible D gene is TRBD1 (6 bases). V shed 6 bases and J shed 4 bases, with 12 bases lying between them. CDR1 is SQVTM and CDR2 is ANQGSEA in the germline V gene. The CDR3 is made up of 13 amino acids.

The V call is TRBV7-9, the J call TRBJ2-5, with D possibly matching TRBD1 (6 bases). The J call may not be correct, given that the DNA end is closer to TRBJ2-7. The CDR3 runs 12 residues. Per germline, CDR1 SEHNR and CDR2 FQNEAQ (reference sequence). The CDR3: CASESDSYEQYF. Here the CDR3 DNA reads TGTGCCAGCGAATCGGACAGTTACGAGCAGTACTTC.

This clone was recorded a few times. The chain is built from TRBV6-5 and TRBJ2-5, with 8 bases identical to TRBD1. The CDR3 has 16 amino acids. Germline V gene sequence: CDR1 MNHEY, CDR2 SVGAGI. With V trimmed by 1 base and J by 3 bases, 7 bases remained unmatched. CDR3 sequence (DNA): TGTGCCAGCAGTTACTGGTCAGGGGGCAGCGAAGAGACCCAGTACTTC. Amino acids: CASSYWSGGSEETQYF.

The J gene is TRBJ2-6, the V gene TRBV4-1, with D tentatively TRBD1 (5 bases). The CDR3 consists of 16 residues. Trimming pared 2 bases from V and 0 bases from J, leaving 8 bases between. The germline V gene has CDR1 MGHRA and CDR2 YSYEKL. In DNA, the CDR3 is TGCGCCAGCAGCCAACCAGGGTTCTCTGGGGCCAACGTCCTGACTTTC. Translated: CASSQPGFSGANVLTF.

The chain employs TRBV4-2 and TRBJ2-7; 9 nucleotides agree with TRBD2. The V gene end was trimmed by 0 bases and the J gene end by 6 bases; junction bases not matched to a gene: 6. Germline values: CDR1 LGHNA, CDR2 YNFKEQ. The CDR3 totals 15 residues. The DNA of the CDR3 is TGTGCCAGCAGCCAAGAGGAGACTAGCGGTGGCGAGCAGTACTTC. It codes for CASSQEETSGGEQYF.

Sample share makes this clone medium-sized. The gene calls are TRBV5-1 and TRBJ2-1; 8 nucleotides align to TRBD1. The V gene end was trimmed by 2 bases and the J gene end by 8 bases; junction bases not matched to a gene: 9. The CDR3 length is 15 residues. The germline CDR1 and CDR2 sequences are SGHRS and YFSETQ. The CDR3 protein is CASSLSQGGSDEQFF. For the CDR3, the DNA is TGCGCCAGCAGCTTATCACAGGGGGGTAGCGATGAGCAGTTCTTC.

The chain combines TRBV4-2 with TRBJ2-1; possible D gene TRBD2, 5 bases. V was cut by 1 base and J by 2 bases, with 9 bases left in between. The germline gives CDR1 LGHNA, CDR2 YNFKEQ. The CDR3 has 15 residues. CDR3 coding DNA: TGTGCCAGCAGCCAAGGACGGGAAGCCTACAATGAGCAGTTCTTC. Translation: CASSQGREAYNEQFF.

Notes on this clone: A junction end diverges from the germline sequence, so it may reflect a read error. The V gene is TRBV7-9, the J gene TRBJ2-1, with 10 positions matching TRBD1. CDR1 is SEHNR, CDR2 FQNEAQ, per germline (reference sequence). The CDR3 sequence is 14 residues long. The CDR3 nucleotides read TGTGCCACCAGCCCGATGACAGGGGGCGATGAGCAGTTCTTC. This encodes CATSPMTGGDEQFF.

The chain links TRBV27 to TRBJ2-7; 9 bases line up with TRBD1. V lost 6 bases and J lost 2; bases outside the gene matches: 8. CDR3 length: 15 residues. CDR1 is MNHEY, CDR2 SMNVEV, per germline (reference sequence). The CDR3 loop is CASSARDRGAYEQYF. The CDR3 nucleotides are TGTGCCAGCAGCGCCCGAGACAGGGGGGCCTACGAGCAGTACTTC.

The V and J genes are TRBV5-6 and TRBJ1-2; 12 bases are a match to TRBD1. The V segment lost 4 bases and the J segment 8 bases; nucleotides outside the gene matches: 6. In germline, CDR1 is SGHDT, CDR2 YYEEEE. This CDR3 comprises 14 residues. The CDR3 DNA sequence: TGTGCCAGCAGCACCGGGACAGGGGGCTTCGGCTACACCTTC. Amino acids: CASSTGTGGFGYTF.

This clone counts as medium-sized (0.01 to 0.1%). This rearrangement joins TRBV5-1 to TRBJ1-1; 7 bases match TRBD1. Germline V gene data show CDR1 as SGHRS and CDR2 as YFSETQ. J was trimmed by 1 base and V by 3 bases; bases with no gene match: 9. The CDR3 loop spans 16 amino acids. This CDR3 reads CASSSLEGARNTEAFF. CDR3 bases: TGCGCCAGCAGCTCCCTCGAGGGGGCAAGGAACACTGAAGCTTTCTTT.

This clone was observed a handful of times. The CDR3 sequence is CATSREAGGREQYF. The CDR3 DNA reads TGTGCCACCAGCAGAGAGGCGGGGGGGCGGGAGCAGTACTTC. The rearrangement links TRBV15 to TRBJ2-7; 9 bases are shared with TRBD2. Germline CDR1 and CDR2: LNHNV and YYDKDF (reference sequence). CDR3 length equals 14 residues. J lost 7 bases, V lost 0 bases, and 4 bases had no gene match. Complete variable domain (other parts from reference TRBV15 and TRBJ2-7): DAMVIQNPRYQVTQFGKPVTLSCSQTLNHNVMYWYQQKSSQAPKLLFHYYDKDFNNEADTPDNFQSRRPNTSFCFLDIRSPGLGDTAMYLCATSREAGGREQYFGPGTRLTVT.

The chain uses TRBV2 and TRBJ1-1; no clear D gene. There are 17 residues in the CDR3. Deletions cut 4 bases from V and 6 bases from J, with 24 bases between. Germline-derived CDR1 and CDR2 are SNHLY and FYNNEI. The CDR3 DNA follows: TGTGCCAGCAGTGTGTTTAGGAGAGACATCCGGAAGTCTGAAGCTTTCTTT. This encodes CASSVFRRDIRKSEAFF.

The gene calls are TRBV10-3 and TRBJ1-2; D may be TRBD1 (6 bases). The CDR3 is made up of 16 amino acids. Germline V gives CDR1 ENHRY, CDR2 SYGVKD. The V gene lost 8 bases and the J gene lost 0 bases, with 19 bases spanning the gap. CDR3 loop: CAIFEPGHRSNYGYTF. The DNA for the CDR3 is TGTGCCATCTTCGAGCCGGGACACCGTTCTAACTATGGCTACACCTTC.

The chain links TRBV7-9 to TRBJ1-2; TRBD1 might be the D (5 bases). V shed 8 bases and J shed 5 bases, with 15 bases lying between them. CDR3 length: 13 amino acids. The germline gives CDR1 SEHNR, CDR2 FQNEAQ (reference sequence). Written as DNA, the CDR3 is TGTGCCAGCTTGGGACGTTTCCCTTATGGCTACACCTTC. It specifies CASLGRFPYGYTF.

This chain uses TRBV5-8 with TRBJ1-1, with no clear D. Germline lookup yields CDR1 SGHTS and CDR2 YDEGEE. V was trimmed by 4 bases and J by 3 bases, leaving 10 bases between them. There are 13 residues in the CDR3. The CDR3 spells CASSTGLYTEAFF. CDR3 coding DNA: TGTGCCAGCAGCACCGGACTTTACACTGAAGCTTTCTTT.

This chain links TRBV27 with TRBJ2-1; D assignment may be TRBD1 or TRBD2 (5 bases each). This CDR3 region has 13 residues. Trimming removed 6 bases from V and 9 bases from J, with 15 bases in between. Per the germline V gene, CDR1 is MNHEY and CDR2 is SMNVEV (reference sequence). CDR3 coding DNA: TGTGCCAGCAGAAGGGACCTGGGCCGTGAGCAGTTCTTC. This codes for CASRRDLGREQFF.

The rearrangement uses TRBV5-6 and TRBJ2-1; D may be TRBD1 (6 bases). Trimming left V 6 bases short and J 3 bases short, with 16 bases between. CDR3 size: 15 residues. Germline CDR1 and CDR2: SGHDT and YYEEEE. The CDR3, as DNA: TGTGCCAGCACCCCTGGGGGCAGGGGCTACAATGAGCAGTTCTTC. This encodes CASTPGGRGYNEQFF.

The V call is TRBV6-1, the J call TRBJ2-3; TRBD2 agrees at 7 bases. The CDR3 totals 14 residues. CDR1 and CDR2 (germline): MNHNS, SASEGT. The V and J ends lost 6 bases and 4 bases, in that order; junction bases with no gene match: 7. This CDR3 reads CASSASGGSDTQYF. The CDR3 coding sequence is TGTGCCAGCAGCGCCTCGGGGGGATCAGATACGCAGTATTTT.

The CDR3 DNA reads as TGTGCCAGCAGTTCTGCCCCGGACACATACAATGAGCAGTTCTTC. Its protein is CASSSAPDTYNEQFF. J is TRBJ2-1 and V is TRBV27, with D possibly matching TRBD1 (5 bases). Germline V gives CDR1 MNHEY, CDR2 SMNVEV (reference sequence). The V end was cut by 4 bases, the J end by 4 bases, with 14 bases between. The CDR3 is 15 amino acids.

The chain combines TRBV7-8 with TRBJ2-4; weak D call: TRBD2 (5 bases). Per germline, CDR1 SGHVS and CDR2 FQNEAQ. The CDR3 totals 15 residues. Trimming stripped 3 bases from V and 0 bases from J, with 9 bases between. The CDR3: CASSFGGLAKNIQYF. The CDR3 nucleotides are TGTGCCAGCAGCTTTGGCGGGCTAGCCAAAAACATTCAGTACTTC.

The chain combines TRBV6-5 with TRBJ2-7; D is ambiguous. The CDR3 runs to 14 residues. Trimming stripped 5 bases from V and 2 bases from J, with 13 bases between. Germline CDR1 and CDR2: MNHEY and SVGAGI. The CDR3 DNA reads TGTGCCAGCAGTCCCCGTATATTTGCCTACGAGCAGTACTTC. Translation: CASSPRIFAYEQYF.

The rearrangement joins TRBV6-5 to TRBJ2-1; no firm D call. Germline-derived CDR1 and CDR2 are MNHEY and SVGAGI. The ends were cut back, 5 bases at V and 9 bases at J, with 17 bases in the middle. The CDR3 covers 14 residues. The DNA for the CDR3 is TGTGCCAGCAGTGTCGACATGAGCATTAGTGAGCAGTTCTTC. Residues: CASSVDMSISEQFF.